This T cell receptor beta chain is from a study of blood T cell repertoires in COVID-19. Study-wide background: Samples of COVID-19 (acute and convalescent) were obtained from the United States, Italy and Spain. In each case, the material was cDNA or gDNA derived from T cells, B-cell-depleted T cells, or PBMCs.

The CDR3 is 15 residues long. Trimming shortened V by 5 bases and J by 3 bases, and 17 bases separated the two germline ends. Germline V gene lookup returns CDR1 SGDLS and CDR2 YYNGEE. Authors' processing steps: It was from reference gene primer amplification that nucleated cell counts were estimated. Clones were read by immunoSEQ multiplex PCR, and TCRdb kept only the in-frame ones, dropping some. Clone size and V and J calls were adopted from that table, with D and trimming inferred from the DNA. The sample has approximately 110,000 clones, 85% seen once; the top ten hold about 13%. The receptor was derived from a human donor in a cohort sampled during active COVID-19. This chain links TRBV9 with TRBJ1-1; D unclear. Material for sequencing was peripheral blood. In DNA, the CDR3 is TGTGCCAGCAGTGTCATAGCTCCCGGTGACACTGAAGCTTTCTTT. Encoded protein: CASSVIAPGDTEAFF. The variable domain in full, with the rest retrieved from reference TRBV9 and TRBJ1-1, is DSGVTQTPKHLITATGQRVTLRCSPRSGDLSVYWYQQSLDQGLQFLIQYYNGEERAKGNILERFSAQQFPDLHSELNLSSLELGDSALYFCASSVIAPGDTEAFFGQGTRLTVV.